A selection of T cell receptor beta chains follows, all from one sample in a study of OX40 agonist ivuxolimab in advanced cancers. Profiled with immunoSEQ multiplex PCR; TCRdb holds only in-frame clones, not every one. Of some 150,000 clones detected, 93% appear once; the ten largest clones hold roughly 0.94%. This sample comprised CD4+ or CD8+ T cells sorted from blood, obtained in a trial of the OX40 agonist ivuxolimab. The receptors were gathered from an adult with an advanced solid tumor such as melanoma, head and neck, liver or kidney cancer. Each CDR3 is given with its conserved first and last residue. A D gene is named only where the DNA matches it firmly. Expanded clones get a size class; other rows say once, few or many, or leave the size out.

abundance	j_gene	v_gene	d_gene	CDR3nt	CDR3aa
-	TRBJ2-2	TRBV11-2	-	TGTGCCAGCAGCCCAGCGCCGCGGGGCACCGGGGAGCTGTTTTTT	CASSPAPRGTGELFF
-	TRBJ2-1	TRBV25-1	-	TGTGCCAGCACTTCAGTGTTAGTAGCTGATGAGCAGTTCTTC	CASTSVLVADEQFF
-	TRBJ1-1	TRBV4-3	-	TGCGCCAGCAGCCAAGGTTACAGGACCTTAACCACTGAAGCTTTCTTT	CASSQGYRTLTTEAFF
once	TRBJ1-1	TRBV16	-	TGTGCCAGCAGCCAATCTAGTGGGGGCCTGGCTTTCTTT	CASSQSSGGLAFF
-	TRBJ2-6	TRBV7-2	TRBD1	TGTGCCAGCAGCTCCCGGGACAGCGCTCACTCTGGGGCCAACGTCCTGACTTTC	CASSSRDSAHSGANVLTF
-	TRBJ2-7	TRBV18	-	TGTGCCAGCTCACCATCCCAGGCCTACGAGCAGTACTTC	CASSPSQAYEQYF
once	TRBJ2-3	TRBV7-9	-	TGTGCCAGCAGCTTATCAGCTGATACGCAGTATTTT	CASSLSADTQYF
-	TRBJ1-5	TRBV7-2	-	TGTGCCAGCAGCTTAGTGGCTGGACAGCCCCAGCATTTT	CASSLVAGQPQHF
-	TRBJ2-7	TRBV6-1	-	TGTGCCAGCAGCCCGGGACCCCTCTACGAGCAGTACTTC	CASSPGPLYEQYF
-	TRBJ1-2	TRBV18	TRBD1	TGTGCCAGCTCACCACTGGCGGGACGGCCAGGGGGCTCTGGCTACACCTTC	CASSPLAGRPGGSGYTF
-	TRBJ2-3	TRBV5-1	TRBD2	TGCGCCAGCAGCCCCTCGCCCGGGAGGGCCTCAGATACGCAGTATTTT	CASSPSPGRASDTQYF
-	TRBJ2-1	TRBV10-1	-	TGCGCCAGCAGTCCCACAGGGTTCTCCTACAATGAGCAGTTCTTC	CASSPTGFSYNEQFF
-	TRBJ2-6	TRBV4-3	-	TGCGCCAGCAGCCAAGACCATCCTGGGGCCAACGTCCTGACTTTC	CASSQDHPGANVLTF
-	TRBJ2-5	TRBV5-1	-	TGCGCCAGCAGCTTTCTGGCAGGCCTACAAGAGACCCAGTACTTC	CASSFLAGLQETQYF
once	TRBJ2-7	TRBV6-1	TRBD2	TGTGCCAGCAGTGAAGCTTCCTCGGGACTAGTTCAGTACGAGCAGTACTTC	CASSEASSGLVQYEQYF
once	TRBJ2-5	TRBV6-1	-	TGTGCCAGCAGTGACTACATTCAAGAGACCCAGTACTTC	CASSDYIQETQYF
-	TRBJ1-4	TRBV6-6	-	TGTGCCAGCAGTTTCGGACAGAGCTTTGAAAAACTGTTTTTT	CASSFGQSFEKLFF
-	TRBJ2-5	TRBV7-2	-	TGTGCCAGCAAAGGGGGGGCAGAAGAGACCCAGTACTTC	CASKGGAEETQYF
-	TRBJ1-4	TRBV14	-	TGTGCCAGCAGCCAAGGGTTATATGCAACTAATGAAAAACTGTTTTTT	CASSQGLYATNEKLFF
-	TRBJ2-1	TRBV6-1	-	TGTGCCAGCAGTGATGCCCAGCCCTACAATGAGCAGTTCTTC	CASSDAQPYNEQFF
-	TRBJ2-1	TRBV6-4	TRBD2	TGTGCCAGCAGTGACTTAGGCACTAGCGGGTACAATGAGCAGTTCTTC	CASSDLGTSGYNEQFF
-	TRBJ2-2	TRBV7-8	TRBD2	TGTGCCAGCAGCTTAGTGATAGCGGGAGGAGGGGAGCTGTTTTTT	CASSLVIAGGGELFF
-	TRBJ1-2	TRBV4-1	-	TGCGCCAGCAGCCTGGGGAGGGCGAGGGGTCACTATGGCTACACCTTC	CASSLGRARGHYGYTF
-	TRBJ2-5	TRBV4-3	-	TGCGCCAGCAGCCAGTTCCAAGAGACCCAGTACTTC	CASSQFQETQYF
-	TRBJ1-5	TRBV9	-	TGTGCCAGCAGCGTTATGGCAGGCCCTCAGCCCCAGCATTTT	CASSVMAGPQPQHF
-	TRBJ2-6	TRBV19	TRBD1	TGTGCCAGTAGTTTTTTCAAATGGGACAGGGACTCTGGGGCCAACGTCCTGACTTTC	CASSFFKWDRDSGANVLTF
-	TRBJ2-6	TRBV14	-	TGTGCCAGCAGCCAAGGGGGGGCTGGGGCCAACGTCCTGACTTTC	CASSQGGAGANVLTF
-	TRBJ2-1	TRBV7-2	-	TGTGCCAGCAGCCCCTTAGGGGGGGCGCAGAGCTCCTACAATGAGCAGTTCTTC	CASSPLGGAQSSYNEQFF
-	TRBJ1-1	TRBV5-6	TRBD1	TGTGCCAGCAGCTTCCCAGGGGGAACTGAAGCTTTCTTT	CASSFPGGTEAFF
-	TRBJ2-3	TRBV6-1	TRBD2	TGTGCCAGCAGTAAGATAGCGGGAGGCACAGATACGCAGTATTTT	CASSKIAGGTDTQYF
-	TRBJ2-3	TRBV18	-	TGTGCCAGCTCACCTGAGTGGGGCACAGATACGCAGTATTTT	CASSPEWGTDTQYF
-	TRBJ1-2	TRBV11-2	-	TGTGCCAGCAGCTTAAGGGCAGGGAGTGGGACTGTCTATGGCTACACCTTC	CASSLRAGSGTVYGYTF
-	TRBJ1-1	TRBV2	-	TGTGCCAGCTCTCTGGAGGGGCTCCAGGGGACTGAAGCTTTCTTT	CASSLEGLQGTEAFF
-	TRBJ1-4	TRBV5-6	-	TGTGCCAGCAGCCTTAGTAGGGTTGGAATTAATGAAAAACTGTTTTTT	CASSLSRVGINEKLFF
-	TRBJ2-3	TRBV5-6	TRBD1	TGTGCCAGCAGATATTTGACAGGGGGCGCAGATACGCAGTATTTT	CASRYLTGGADTQYF
-	TRBJ1-5	TRBV2	-	TGTGCCAGCAGAGGTCGGCAGCCCCAGCATTTT	CASRGRQPQHF
-	TRBJ2-1	TRBV6-4	-	TGTGCCAGCAGTGACCCCCCCCGGGACTTTCGCTCCAATGAGCAGTTCTTC	CASSDPPRDFRSNEQFF